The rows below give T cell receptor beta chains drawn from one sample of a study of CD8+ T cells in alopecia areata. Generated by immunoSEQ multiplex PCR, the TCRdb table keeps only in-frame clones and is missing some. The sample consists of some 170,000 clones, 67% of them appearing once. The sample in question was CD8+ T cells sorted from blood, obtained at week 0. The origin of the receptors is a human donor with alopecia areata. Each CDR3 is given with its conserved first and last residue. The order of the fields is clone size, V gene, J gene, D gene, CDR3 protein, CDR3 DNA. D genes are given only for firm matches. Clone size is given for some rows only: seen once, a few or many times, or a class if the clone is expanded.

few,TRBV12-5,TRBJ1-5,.,CASGLVPGLQPQHF,TGTGCTAGTGGTTTGGTTCCGGGCCTCCAGCCCCAGCATTTT
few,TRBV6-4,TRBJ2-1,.,CASSLGGSEQFF,TGTGCCAGCAGTTTGGGGGGCTCTGAGCAGTTCTTC
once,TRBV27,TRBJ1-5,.,CASSLVQGLNQPQHF,TGTGCCAGCAGTTTAGTGCAGGGGCTCAATCAGCCCCAGCATTTT
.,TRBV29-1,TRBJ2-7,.,CSVEEGRSSYEQYF,TGCAGCGTTGAAGAGGGGAGAAGCTCCTACGAGCAGTACTTC
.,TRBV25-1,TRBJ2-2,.,CASSEVGAGGELFF,TGTGCCAGCAGTGAAGTAGGGGCGGGCGGGGAGCTGTTTTTT
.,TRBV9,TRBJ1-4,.,CASSVVADNEKLFF,TGTGCCAGCAGCGTAGTGGCGGATAATGAAAAACTGTTTTTT
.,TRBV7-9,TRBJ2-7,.,CASSLAQASYEQYF,TGTGCCAGCAGCTTGGCACAGGCTTCGTACGAGCAGTACTTC
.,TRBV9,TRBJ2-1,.,CASSVEGGYNEQFF,TGTGCCAGCAGCGTAGAGGGGGGGTACAATGAGCAGTTCTTC
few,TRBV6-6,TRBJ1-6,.,CASSYTGPEGNSPLHF,TGTGCCAGCAGCTACACGGGACCCGAGGGTAATTCACCCCTCCACTTT
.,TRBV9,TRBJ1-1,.,CASSEEGMNTEAFF,TGTGCCAGCAGTGAAGAAGGTATGAACACTGAAGCTTTCTTT
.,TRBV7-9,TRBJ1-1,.,CASSLKGVAFF,TGTGCCAGCAGCTTAAAGGGCGTAGCTTTCTTT
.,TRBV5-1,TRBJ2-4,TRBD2,CASSSSAGGAKNIQYF,TGCGCCAGCAGCTCGTCGGCCGGGGGGGCCAAAAACATTCAGTACTTC
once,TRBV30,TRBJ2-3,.,CAWSTPQAQYF,TGTGCCTGGAGTACTCCTCAGGCGCAGTATTTT
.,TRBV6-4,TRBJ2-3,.,CASSDSNSGAQYF,TGTGCCAGCAGTGACTCGAATTCAGGGGCGCAGTATTTT
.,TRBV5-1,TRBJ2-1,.,CASSSRDQRANEQFF,TGCGCCAGCAGCTCTCGGGACCAGCGGGCCAATGAGCAGTTCTTC
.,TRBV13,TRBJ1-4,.,CASSAIGTNEKLFF,TGTGCCAGCAGCGCCATTGGCACTAATGAAAAACTGTTTTTT
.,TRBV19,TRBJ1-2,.,CASSIGVDGYTF,TGTGCCAGTAGTATCGGGGTGGACGGCTACACCTTC
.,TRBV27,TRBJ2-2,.,CASSFYRGRANTGELFF,TGTGCCAGCAGTTTTTATCGGGGGCGGGCGAACACCGGGGAGCTGTTTTTT